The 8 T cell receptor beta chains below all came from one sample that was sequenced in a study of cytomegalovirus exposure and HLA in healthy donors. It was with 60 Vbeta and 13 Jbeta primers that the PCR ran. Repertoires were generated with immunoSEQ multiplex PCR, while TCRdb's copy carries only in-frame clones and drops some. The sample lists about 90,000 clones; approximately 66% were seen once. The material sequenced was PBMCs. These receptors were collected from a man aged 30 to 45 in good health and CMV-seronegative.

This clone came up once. The CDR3 coding sequence is TGTGCCAGCAGTGAGCCGACAGGGTCAATCCACGAGCAGTACTTC. Amino acids: CASSEPTGSIHEQYF. This rearrangement joins TRBV25-1 to TRBJ2-7; 7 bases agree with TRBD1. J gave up 5 bases and V 3 bases, and 10 bases lay outside the gene matches. The CDR3 is 15 residues long. From germline, CDR1 is MGHDK and CDR2 SYGVNS.

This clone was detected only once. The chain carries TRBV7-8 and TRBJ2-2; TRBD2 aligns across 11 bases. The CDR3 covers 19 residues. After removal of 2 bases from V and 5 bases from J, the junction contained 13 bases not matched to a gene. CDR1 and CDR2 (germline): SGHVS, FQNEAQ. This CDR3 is CASSLSPSRLAGRTGELFF. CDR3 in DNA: TGTGCCAGCAGCTTAAGCCCGTCCCGACTAGCGGGACGTACCGGGGAGCTGTTTTTT.

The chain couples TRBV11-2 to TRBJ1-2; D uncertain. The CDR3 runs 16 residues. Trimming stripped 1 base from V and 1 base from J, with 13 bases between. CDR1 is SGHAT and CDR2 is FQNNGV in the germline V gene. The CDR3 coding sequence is TGTGCCAGCAGCTTAGTGGCGGGGTTTGGTAACTATGGCTACACCTTC. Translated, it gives CASSLVAGFGNYGYTF.

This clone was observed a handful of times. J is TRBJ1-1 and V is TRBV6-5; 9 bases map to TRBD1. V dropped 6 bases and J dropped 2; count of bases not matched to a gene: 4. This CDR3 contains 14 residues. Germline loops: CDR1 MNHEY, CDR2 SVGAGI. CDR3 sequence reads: CASSTGGLNTEAFF. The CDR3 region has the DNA TGTGCCAGCAGCACAGGGGGCTTAAACACTGAAGCTTTCTTT.

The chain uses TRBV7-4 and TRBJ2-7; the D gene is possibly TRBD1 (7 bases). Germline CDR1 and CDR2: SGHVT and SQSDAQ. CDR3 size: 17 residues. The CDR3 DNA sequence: TGTGCAAGCGGTTGGGGGGCAGGGGGAGAGGAGACCTACGAGCAGTACTTC. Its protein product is CASGWGAGGEETYEQYF. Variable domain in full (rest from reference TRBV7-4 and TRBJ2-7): GAGVSQSPRYKVAKRGRDVALRCDSISGHVTLYWYRQTLGQGSEVLTYSQSDAQRDKSGRPSGRFSAERPERSVSTLKIQRTEQGDSAVYLCASGWGAGGEETYEQYFGPGTRLTVT.

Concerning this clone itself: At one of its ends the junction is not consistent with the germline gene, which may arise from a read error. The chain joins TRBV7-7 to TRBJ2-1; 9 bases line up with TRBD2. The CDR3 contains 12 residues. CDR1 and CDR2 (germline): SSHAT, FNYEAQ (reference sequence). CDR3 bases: TGTGCTAGCAGCAGAAGCGGGGGGGAGCAGTTCTTC. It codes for CASSRSGGEQFF.

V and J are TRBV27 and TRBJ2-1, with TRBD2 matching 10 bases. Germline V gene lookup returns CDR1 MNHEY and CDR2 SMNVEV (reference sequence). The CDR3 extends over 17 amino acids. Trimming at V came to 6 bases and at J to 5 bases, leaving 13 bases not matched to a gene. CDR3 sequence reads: CASRPGLAEPRDNEQFF. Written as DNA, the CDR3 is TGTGCCAGCAGACCCGGACTAGCGGAGCCCCGGGACAATGAGCAGTTCTTC.

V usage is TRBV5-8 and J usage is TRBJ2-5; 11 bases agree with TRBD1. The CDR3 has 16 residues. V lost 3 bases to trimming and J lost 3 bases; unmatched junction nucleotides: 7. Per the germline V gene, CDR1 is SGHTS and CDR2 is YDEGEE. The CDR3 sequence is CASSSGTGGDKETQYF. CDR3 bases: TGTGCCAGCAGCTCCGGGACAGGGGGGGATAAAGAGACCCAGTACTTC.